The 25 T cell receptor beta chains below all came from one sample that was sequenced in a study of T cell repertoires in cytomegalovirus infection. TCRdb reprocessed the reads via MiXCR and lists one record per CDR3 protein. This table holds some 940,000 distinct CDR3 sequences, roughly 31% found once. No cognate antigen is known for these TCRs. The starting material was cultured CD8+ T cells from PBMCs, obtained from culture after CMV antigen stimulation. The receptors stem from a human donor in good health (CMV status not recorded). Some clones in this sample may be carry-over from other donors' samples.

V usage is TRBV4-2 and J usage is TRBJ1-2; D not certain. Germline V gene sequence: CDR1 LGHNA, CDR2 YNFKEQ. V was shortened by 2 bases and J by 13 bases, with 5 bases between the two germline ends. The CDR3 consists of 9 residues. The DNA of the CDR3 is TGTGCCAGCAGCCAACCTTTCACCTTC. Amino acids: CASSQPFTF.

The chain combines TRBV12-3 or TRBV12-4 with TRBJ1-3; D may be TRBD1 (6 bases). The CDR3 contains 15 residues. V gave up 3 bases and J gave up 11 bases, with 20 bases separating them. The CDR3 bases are TGTGCCAGCAGTTTCGCGGACAGCCCCCTGATACCCATATATTTT. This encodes CASSFADSPLIPIYF.

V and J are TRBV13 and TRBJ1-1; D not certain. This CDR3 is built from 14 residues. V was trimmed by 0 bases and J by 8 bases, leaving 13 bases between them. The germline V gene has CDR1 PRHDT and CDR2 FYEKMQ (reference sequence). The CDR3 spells CASSLGSGELEAFF. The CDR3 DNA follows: TGTGCCAGCAGCTTAGGCAGCGGGGAACTAGAAGCTTTCTTT.

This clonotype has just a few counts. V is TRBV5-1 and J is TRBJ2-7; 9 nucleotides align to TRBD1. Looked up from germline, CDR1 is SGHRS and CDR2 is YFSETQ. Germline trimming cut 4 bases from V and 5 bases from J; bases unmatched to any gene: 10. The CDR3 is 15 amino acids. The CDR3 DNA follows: TGCGCCAGCAGCGCCGGACAGGGGCGAGTCGACGAGCAGTACGTC. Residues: CASSAGQGRVDEQYV.

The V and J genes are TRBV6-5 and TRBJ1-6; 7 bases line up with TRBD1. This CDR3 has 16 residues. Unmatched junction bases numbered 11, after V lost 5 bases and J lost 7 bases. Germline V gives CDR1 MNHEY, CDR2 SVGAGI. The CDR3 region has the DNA TGTGCCAGCAGTCCTGAACTGGGACAGCTAAATTCACCCCTCCACTTT. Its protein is CASSPELGQLNSPLHF.

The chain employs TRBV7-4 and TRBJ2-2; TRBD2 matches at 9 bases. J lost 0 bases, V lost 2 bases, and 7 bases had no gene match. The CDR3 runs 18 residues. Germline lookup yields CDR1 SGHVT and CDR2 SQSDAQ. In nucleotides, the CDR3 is TGTGCCAGCAGCTTAATCGGTAGCGGGGGCCCGAACACCGGGGAGCTGTTTTTT. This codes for CASSLIGSGGPNTGELFF.

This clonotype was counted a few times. The CDR3 here is CASSLGGFKGKETQYF. The CDR3 DNA is TGTGCCAGCAGCCTAGGGGGGTTTAAGGGGAAAGAGACCCAGTACTTC. The rearrangement links TRBV12-3 or TRBV12-4 to TRBJ2-5; D could derive from TRBD1 or TRBD2 (6 bases each). The CDR3 loop spans 16 amino acids. Trimming shortened V by 6 bases and J by 3 bases, and 20 bases separated the two germline ends.

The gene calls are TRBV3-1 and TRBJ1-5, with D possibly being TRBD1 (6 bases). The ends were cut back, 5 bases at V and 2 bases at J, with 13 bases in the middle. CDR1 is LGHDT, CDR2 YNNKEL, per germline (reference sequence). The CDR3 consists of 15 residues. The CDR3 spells CASSEQGMGNQPQHF. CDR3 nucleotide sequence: TGTGCCAGCAGCGAACAGGGAATGGGCAATCAGCCCCAGCATTTT.

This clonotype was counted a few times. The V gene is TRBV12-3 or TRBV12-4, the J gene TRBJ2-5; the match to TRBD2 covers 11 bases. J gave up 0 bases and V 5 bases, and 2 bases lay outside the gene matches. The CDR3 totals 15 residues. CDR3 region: CASSPGLADQETQYF. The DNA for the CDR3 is TGTGCCAGCAGTCCGGGACTAGCGGACCAAGAGACCCAGTACTTC.

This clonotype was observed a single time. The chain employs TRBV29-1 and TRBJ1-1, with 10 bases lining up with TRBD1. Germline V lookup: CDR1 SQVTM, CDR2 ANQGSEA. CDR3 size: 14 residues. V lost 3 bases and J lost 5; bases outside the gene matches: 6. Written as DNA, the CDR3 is TGCAGCGTTGACGGACAGGGGGTATTTACTGAAGCTTTCTTT. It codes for CSVDGQGVFTEAFF. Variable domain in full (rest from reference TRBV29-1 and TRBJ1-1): SAVISQKPSRDICQRGTSLTIQCQVDSQVTMMFWYRQQPGQSLTLIATANQGSEATYESGFVIDKFPISRPNLTFSTLTVSNMSPEDSSIYLCSVDGQGVFTEAFFGQGTRLTVV.

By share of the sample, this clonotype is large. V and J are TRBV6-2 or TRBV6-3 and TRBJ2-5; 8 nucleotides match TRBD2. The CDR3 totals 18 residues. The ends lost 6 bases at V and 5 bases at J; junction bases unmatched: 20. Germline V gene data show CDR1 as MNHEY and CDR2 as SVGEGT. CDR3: CASRTPRTSRGELETQYF. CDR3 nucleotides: TGTGCCAGCAGAACACCCCGGACTAGCAGGGGAGAGCTGGAGACCCAGTACTTC.

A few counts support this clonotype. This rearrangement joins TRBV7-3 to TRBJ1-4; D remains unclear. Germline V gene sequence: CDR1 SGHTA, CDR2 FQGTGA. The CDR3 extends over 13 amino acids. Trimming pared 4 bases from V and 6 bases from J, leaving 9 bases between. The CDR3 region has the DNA TGTGCCAGCAGCTCGACTGTTGATGAAAAACTGTTTTTT. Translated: CASSSTVDEKLFF.

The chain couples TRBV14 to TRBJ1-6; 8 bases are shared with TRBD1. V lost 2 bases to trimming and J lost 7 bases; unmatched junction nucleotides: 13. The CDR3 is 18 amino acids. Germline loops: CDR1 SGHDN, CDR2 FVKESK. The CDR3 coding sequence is TGTGCCAGCAGCCAAAATCGCTTCTGGGGACAGGAGAATTCACCCCTCCACTTT. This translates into CASSQNRFWGQENSPLHF.

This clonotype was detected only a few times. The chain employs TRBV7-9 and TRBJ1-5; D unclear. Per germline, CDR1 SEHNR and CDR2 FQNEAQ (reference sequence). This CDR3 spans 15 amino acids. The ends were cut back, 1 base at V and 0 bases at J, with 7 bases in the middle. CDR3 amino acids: CASSLDDYSNQPQHF. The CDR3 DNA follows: TGTGCCAGCAGCTTAGACGATTATAGCAATCAGCCCCAGCATTTT.

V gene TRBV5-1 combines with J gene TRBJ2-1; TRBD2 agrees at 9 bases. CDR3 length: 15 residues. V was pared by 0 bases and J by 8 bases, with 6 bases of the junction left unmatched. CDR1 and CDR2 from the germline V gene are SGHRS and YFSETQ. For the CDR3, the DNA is TGCGCCAGCAGCTTGGAGGGACTAGCCTTCGATGAGCAGTTCTTC. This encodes CASSLEGLAFDEQFF. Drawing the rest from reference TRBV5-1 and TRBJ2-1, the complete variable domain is KAGVTQTPRYLIKTRGQQVTLSCSPISGHRSVSWYQQTPGQGLQFLFEYFSETQRNKGNFPGRFSGRQFSNSRSEMNVSTLELGDSALYLCASSLEGLAFDEQFFGPGTRLTVL.

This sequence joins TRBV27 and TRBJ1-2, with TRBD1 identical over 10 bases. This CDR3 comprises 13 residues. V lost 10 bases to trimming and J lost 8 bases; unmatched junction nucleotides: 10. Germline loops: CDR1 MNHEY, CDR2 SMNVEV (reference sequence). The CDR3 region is CATGQGSLSGYTF. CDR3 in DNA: TGTGCCACGGGACAGGGGTCTCTCAGCGGCTACACCTTC.

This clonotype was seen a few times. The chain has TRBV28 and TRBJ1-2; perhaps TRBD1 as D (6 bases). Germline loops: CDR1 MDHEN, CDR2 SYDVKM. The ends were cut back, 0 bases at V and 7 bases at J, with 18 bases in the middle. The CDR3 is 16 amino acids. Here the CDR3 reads CASSLWGYREDSGYTF. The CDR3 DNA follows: TGTGCCAGCAGTTTATGGGGGTACAGGGAAGATTCTGGCTACACCTTC.

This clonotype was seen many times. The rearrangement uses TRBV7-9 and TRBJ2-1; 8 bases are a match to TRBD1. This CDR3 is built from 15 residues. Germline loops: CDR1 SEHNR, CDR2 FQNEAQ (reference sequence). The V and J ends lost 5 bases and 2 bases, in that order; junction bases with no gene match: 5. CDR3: CASSTTGAAYNEQFF. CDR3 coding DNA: TGTGCCAGCAGCACGACAGGGGCAGCCTACAATGAGCAGTTCTTC. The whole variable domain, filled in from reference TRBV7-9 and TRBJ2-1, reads DTGVSQNPRHKITKRGQNVTFRCDPISEHNRLYWYRQTLGQGPEFLTYFQNEAQLEKSRLLSDRFSAERPKGSFSTLEIQRTEQGDSAMYLCASSTTGAAYNEQFFGPGTRLTVL.

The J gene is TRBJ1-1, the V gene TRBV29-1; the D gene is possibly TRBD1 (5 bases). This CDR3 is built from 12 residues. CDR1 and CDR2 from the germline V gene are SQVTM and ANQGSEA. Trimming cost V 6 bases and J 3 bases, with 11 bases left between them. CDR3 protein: CSVDRGDTEAFF. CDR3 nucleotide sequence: TGCAGCGTCGACAGAGGGGACACTGAAGCTTTCTTT.

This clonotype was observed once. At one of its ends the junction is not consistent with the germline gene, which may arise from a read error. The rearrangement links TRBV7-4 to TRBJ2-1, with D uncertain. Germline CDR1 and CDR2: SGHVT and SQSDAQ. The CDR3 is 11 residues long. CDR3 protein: CATSPWGEQFF. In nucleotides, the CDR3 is TGTGCCACCAGCCCCTGGGGTGAGCAGTTCTTC.

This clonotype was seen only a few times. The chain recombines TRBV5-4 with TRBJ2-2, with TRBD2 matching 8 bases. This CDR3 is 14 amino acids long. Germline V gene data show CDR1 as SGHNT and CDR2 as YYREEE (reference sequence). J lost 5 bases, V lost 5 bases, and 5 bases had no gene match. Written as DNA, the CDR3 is TGTGCCAGCAGAGTAGCGGGGAGAACCGGGGAGCTGTTTTTT. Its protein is CASRVAGRTGELFF.

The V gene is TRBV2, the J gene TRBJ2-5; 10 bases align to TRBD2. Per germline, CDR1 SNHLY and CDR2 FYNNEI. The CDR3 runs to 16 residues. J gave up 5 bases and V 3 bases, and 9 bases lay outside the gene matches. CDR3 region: CASSDELAGSEETQYF. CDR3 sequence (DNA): TGTGCCAGCAGTGATGAACTAGCGGGGAGCGAGGAGACCCAGTACTTC.

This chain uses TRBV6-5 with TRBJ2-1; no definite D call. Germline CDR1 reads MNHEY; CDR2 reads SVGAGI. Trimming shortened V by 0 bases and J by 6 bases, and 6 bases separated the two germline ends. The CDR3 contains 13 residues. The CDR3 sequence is CASSYSVPNEQFF. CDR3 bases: TGTGCCAGCAGTTACTCGGTTCCCAATGAGCAGTTCTTC.

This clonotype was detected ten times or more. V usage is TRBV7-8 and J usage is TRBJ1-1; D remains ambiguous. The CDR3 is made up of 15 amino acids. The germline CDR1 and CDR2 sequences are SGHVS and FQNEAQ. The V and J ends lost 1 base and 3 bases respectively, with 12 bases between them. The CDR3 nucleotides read TGTGCCAGCAGCTTAGATCGGGCAACCTACACTGAAGCTTTCTTT. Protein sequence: CASSLDRATYTEAFF.

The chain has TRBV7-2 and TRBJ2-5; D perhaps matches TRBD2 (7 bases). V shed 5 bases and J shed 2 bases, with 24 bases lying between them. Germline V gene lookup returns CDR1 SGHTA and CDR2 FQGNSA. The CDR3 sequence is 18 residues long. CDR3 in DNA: TGTGCCAGCAGCCGGGATGGGGGGCTAGCGGAATCACAAGAGACCCAGTACTTC. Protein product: CASSRDGGLAESQETQYF.